This passage covers 28 T cell receptor beta chains from one sample sequenced in a study of control samples from healthy donors and cancer patients. Using immunoSEQ multiplex PCR, the repertoire was profiled, and TCRdb retains in-frame clones only, with some absent. The sample holds over 150,000 clones; around 94% are singletons and the top ten take around 13%. Sequenced input: PBMCs. The source is a man between 60 and 70 years old with colorectal cancer.

The rearrangement uses TRBV5-8 and TRBJ1-5; perhaps TRBD1 as D (6 bases). V was clipped by 2 bases and J by 9 bases, with 18 bases between them. The length of the CDR3 is 15 residues. CDR1 is SGHTS and CDR2 is YDEGEE in the germline V gene. CDR3 sequence reads: CASSLVLQGSGPQHF. In DNA, the CDR3 is TGTGCCAGCAGCTTAGTTTTGCAGGGGTCCGGGCCCCAGCATTTT.

This clone was counted a single time. The J gene is TRBJ2-7, the V gene TRBV4-2; the match to TRBD1 covers 8 bases. Trimming removed 4 bases from V and 4 bases from J; junction bases left unmatched: 9. CDR3 length: 15 amino acids. Germline CDR1 is LGHNA and CDR2 is YNFKEQ. The CDR3: CASSPHGTGVYEQYF. In nucleotides, the CDR3 is TGTGCCAGCAGCCCACACGGGACAGGCGTTTACGAGCAGTACTTC.

The V and J genes are TRBV4-1 and TRBJ2-1; the D gene is possibly TRBD2 (5 bases). V lost 5 bases to trimming and J lost 4 bases, with 21 bases between them. Germline assignment: CDR1 MGHRA and CDR2 YSYEKL. The CDR3 loop spans 17 amino acids. The CDR3 reads CASSEGAQGRGYNEQFF. Here the CDR3 DNA reads TGCGCCAGCAGCGAAGGCGCTCAAGGGAGAGGATACAATGAGCAGTTCTTC.

The chain joins TRBV19 to TRBJ1-2; D remains unclear. The V and J ends lost 0 bases and 0 bases respectively, with 8 bases between them. Germline values: CDR1 LNHDA, CDR2 SQIVND (reference sequence). The CDR3 spans 15 residues. The DNA for the CDR3 is TGTGCCAGTAGTATAGACGGGATAACTAACTATGGCTACACCTTC. Its translation: CASSIDGITNYGYTF.

This clone was seen once. The rearrangement links TRBV18 to TRBJ1-6, with D hard to call. Trimming left V 2 bases short and J 5 bases short, with 1 base between. CDR3 length: 12 residues. CDR1 is KGHSH and CDR2 is LQKENI in the germline V gene. The CDR3 DNA follows: TGTGCCAGCTCACCAGATAATTCACCCCTCCACTTT. Translated, it gives CASSPDNSPLHF.

The chain carries TRBV7-6 and TRBJ2-5; 7 bases are a match to TRBD1. This CDR3 contains 13 residues. V lost 5 bases to trimming and J lost 5 bases; unmatched junction nucleotides: 5. Germline V gene sequence: CDR1 SGHVS, CDR2 FNYEAQ. The CDR3 spells CASSQGTVETQYF. As DNA, the CDR3 is TGTGCCAGCAGCCAAGGGACAGTCGAGACCCAGTACTTC.

V and J are TRBV19 and TRBJ1-1, with TRBD1 matching over 8 bases. CDR3 length: 15 amino acids. The germline V gene has CDR1 LNHDA and CDR2 SQIVND (reference sequence). V lost 5 bases, J lost 3 bases, and 8 bases stayed unmatched. For the CDR3, the DNA is TGTGCCAGTAGTCGGGCAGGGGGCTCGTACACTGAAGCTTTCTTT. It encodes CASSRAGGSYTEAFF.

This chain joins TRBV5-1 and TRBJ2-7, with unresolved D. This CDR3 region has 15 residues. The V end lost 0 bases, the J end lost 0 bases, and 10 bases lay between the germline ends. CDR1 is SGHRS and CDR2 is YFSETQ in the germline V gene. DNA of the CDR3: TGCGCCAGCAGCTTGGGAGGAACCAGCTCCTACGAGCAGTACTTC. This codes for CASSLGGTSSYEQYF.

The chain joins TRBV5-1 to TRBJ1-2, with 8 bases fitting TRBD1. V lost 0 bases to trimming and J lost 4 bases; unmatched junction nucleotides: 2. The CDR3 contains 14 residues. CDR1 SGHRS and CDR2 YFSETQ come from the germline V gene. CDR3 sequence reads: CASSLGQGTYGYTF. CDR3 nucleotide sequence: TGCGCCAGCAGCTTGGGACAGGGGACCTATGGCTACACCTTC.

The rearrangement links TRBV6-6 to TRBJ1-6; the match to TRBD1 covers 7 bases. This CDR3 is built from 16 residues. Looked up from germline, CDR1 is MNHNY and CDR2 is SVGAGI (reference sequence). The J segment lost 2 bases and the V segment lost 2 bases, leaving 3 bases of the junction unmatched. The CDR3 here is CASSYRGQAYNSPLHF. CDR3 nucleotide sequence: TGTGCCAGCAGTTACAGGGGGCAAGCCTATAATTCACCCCTCCACTTT.

The V and J genes are TRBV5-1 and TRBJ1-4; weak D call: TRBD1 (5 bases). V was trimmed by 7 bases and J by 5 bases, leaving 21 bases between them. Germline CDR1 reads SGHRS; CDR2 reads YFSETQ. The CDR3 loop spans 16 amino acids. The CDR3 is CASLGAQDGLNEKLFF. The CDR3 region has the DNA TGCGCCAGCCTAGGGGCTCAGGACGGACTGAATGAAAAACTGTTTTTT.

The V call is TRBV23-1, the J call TRBJ2-7, with a tentative D call TRBD1 (6 bases). TRBV23-1 counts as an open reading frame of uncertain function. Trimming took 2 bases from V and 0 from J, leaving 11 bases between them. The CDR3 sequence is 15 residues long. CDR3 DNA sequence: TGCGCCAGCAGTCAAGAACACAGGGCCTCCTACGAGCAGTACTTC. Protein: CASSQEHRASYEQYF.

J is TRBJ1-5 and V is TRBV19; TRBD1 might be the D (5 bases). The germline gives CDR1 LNHDA, CDR2 SQIVND (reference sequence). This CDR3 comprises 15 residues. Trimming cost V 6 bases and J 6 bases, with 18 bases left between them. The CDR3 is CASSLLQGESQPQHF. CDR3 sequence (DNA): TGTGCCAGTAGCCTCCTCCAGGGAGAGAGTCAGCCCCAGCATTTT.

The chain carries TRBV5-4 and TRBJ1-5; TRBD1 might be the D (6 bases). CDR1 SGHNT and CDR2 YYREEE come from the germline V gene (reference sequence). The CDR3 contains 14 residues. V was cut by 4 bases and J by 2 bases, with 10 bases left in between. The CDR3 loop reads CASSQGRGNQPQHF. CDR3 DNA: TGTGCCAGCAGCCAGGGGAGGGGCAATCAGCCCCAGCATTTT.

The V call is TRBV7-5, the J call TRBJ2-3; the table assigns TRBD1, which was not confirmed against the DNA. TRBV7-5 constitutes a pseudogene. The CDR3 is 16 amino acids. The CDR3 loop reads CARRGTGLAGTDTQYF. CDR3 nucleotides: TGTGCCAGAAGGGGGACAGGACTTGCGGGCACAGATACGCAGTATTTT.

This rearrangement joins TRBV6-2 or TRBV6-3 to TRBJ1-6; 8 positions match TRBD1. Germline values: CDR1 MNHEY, CDR2 SVGEGT. This CDR3 has 14 amino acids. V trimming: 4 bases; J trimming: 10 bases; junction bases outside the gene matches: 6. CDR3: CASSFMDRVSPLHF. The CDR3 region has the DNA TGTGCCAGCAGTTTTATGGACAGGGTCTCACCCCTCCACTTT.

V usage is TRBV7-2 and J usage is TRBJ2-7; 10 bases line up with TRBD1. The CDR3 spans 15 residues. J gave up 4 bases and V 4 bases, and 7 bases lay outside the gene matches. Per germline, CDR1 SGHTA and CDR2 FQGNSA. CDR3 sequence (DNA): TGTGCCAGCAGCTCCTCGGGACAGGGGCCGTACGAGCAGTACTTC. Translating gives CASSSSGQGPYEQYF.

This clone was counted once. This sequence joins TRBV5-1 and TRBJ1-1; no definite D call. V dropped 0 bases and J dropped 7 bases, with 10 bases sitting between them. There are 13 residues in the CDR3. Looked up from germline, CDR1 is SGHRS and CDR2 is YFSETQ. The CDR3 sequence is CASSLVAEGEAFF. CDR3 DNA: TGCGCCAGCAGCTTGGTTGCGGAGGGTGAAGCTTTCTTT.

The genes are TRBV28 and TRBJ2-1, with 7 positions matching TRBD1. The CDR3 covers 13 residues. In germline, CDR1 is MDHEN, CDR2 SYDVKM. J lost 3 bases, V lost 7 bases, and 3 bases had no gene match. DNA for the CDR3: TGTGCCAGCAACCGACAGGGCTACAATGAGCAGTTCTTC. This gives the protein CASNRQGYNEQFF.

The J gene is TRBJ2-5, the V gene TRBV5-4; 14 positions match TRBD2. V lost 5 bases and J lost 9; bases outside the gene matches: 9. The CDR3 is 15 amino acids. The germline CDR1 and CDR2 sequences are SGHNT and YYREEE (reference sequence). CDR3 bases: TGTGCCAGCAGATCCGGACTAGCGGGGGGAGGTGCCCAGTACTTC. This sequence encodes CASRSGLAGGGAQYF.

The chain has TRBV9 and TRBJ2-5; TRBD1 matches at 7 bases. CDR3 length: 16 residues. Looked up from germline, CDR1 is SGDLS and CDR2 is YYNGEE. V lost 3 bases, J lost 5 bases, and 13 bases stayed unmatched. CDR3 sequence (DNA): TGTGCCAGCAGCGGCAGAGGGGGCAAAGATAGGGAGACCCAGTACTTC. Translating gives CASSGRGGKDRETQYF.

The V gene is TRBV28, the J gene TRBJ1-3; TRBD1 is a possible D gene (6 bases). Germline V gene data show CDR1 as MDHEN and CDR2 as SYDVKM. This CDR3 is 15 amino acids long. V was cut by 2 bases and J by 0 bases, with 8 bases left in between. Here the CDR3 reads CASSLVRGSGNTIYF. CDR3 coding DNA: TGTGCCAGCAGTTTAGTCAGGGGCTCTGGAAACACCATATATTTT.

The V call is TRBV7-9, the J call TRBJ1-3; D uncertain. Germline values: CDR1 SEHNR, CDR2 FQNEAQ (reference sequence). The V gene lost 5 bases and the J gene lost 4 bases, with 21 bases spanning the gap. This CDR3 comprises 17 residues. The CDR3: CASSSPVRALSGNTIYF. In DNA, the CDR3 is TGTGCCAGCAGCAGCCCTGTGAGGGCACTCTCGGGAAACACCATATATTTT.

The sample holds a few counts of this clone. The chain employs TRBV9 and TRBJ1-3, with a possible D match to TRBD1 (6 bases). Trimming pared 4 bases from V and 2 bases from J, leaving 13 bases between. The V gene's germline CDR1 is SGDLS and CDR2 YYNGEE. The CDR3 is made up of 15 amino acids. CDR3 bases: TGTGCCAGCAGCTTCCGACCAGGGGCTGGAAACACCATATATTTT. Translating it yields CASSFRPGAGNTIYF.

This clone was seen only once. This chain uses TRBV6-5 with TRBJ2-5, with TRBD2 as a possible D gene (7 bases). V was shortened by 2 bases and J by 9 bases, with 22 bases between the two germline ends. This CDR3 comprises 16 residues. In germline, CDR1 is MNHEY, CDR2 SVGAGI. CDR3 sequence reads: CASSYKRGGAPGSQYF. Here the CDR3 DNA reads TGTGCCAGCAGTTACAAGAGGGGGGGGGCTCCCGGGTCCCAGTACTTC.

This chain links TRBV5-6 with TRBJ1-1; D gene unclear. Germline loops: CDR1 SGHDT, CDR2 YYEEEE. V dropped 4 bases and J dropped 6 bases, with 10 bases sitting between them. The CDR3 runs to 12 residues. CDR3 nucleotides: TGTGCCAGCAGCCTTGGACGGGCTGAAGCTTTCTTT. Amino acid sequence: CASSLGRAEAFF. The full variable domain, rest sourced from reference TRBV5-6 and TRBJ1-1, is DAGVTQSPTHLIKTRGQQVTLRCSPKSGHDTVSWYQQALGQGPQFIFQYYEEEERQRGNFPDRFSGHQFPNYSSELNVNALLLGDSALYLCASSLGRAEAFFGQGTRLTVV.

This clone was observed a single time. This chain links TRBV9 with TRBJ2-3, with 8 bases aligning to TRBD2. Germline V lookup: CDR1 SGDLS, CDR2 YYNGEE. The V gene end was trimmed by 0 bases and the J gene end by 4 bases; junction bases not matched to a gene: 4. This CDR3 comprises 15 residues. The DNA of the CDR3 is TGTGCCAGCAGCGTAGGACTAGCGAGGTCAGATACGCAGTATTTT. It yields the protein CASSVGLARSDTQYF.

The chain couples TRBV7-2 to TRBJ2-7; the match to TRBD1 covers 10 bases. CDR3 length equals 13 residues. The V gene end was trimmed by 6 bases and the J gene end by 5 bases; junction bases not matched to a gene: 4. CDR1 is SGHTA and CDR2 is FQGNSA in the germline V gene. This CDR3 reads CASSRDRGDEQYF. The DNA of the CDR3 is TGTGCCAGCAGTCGGGACAGGGGAGACGAGCAGTACTTC.